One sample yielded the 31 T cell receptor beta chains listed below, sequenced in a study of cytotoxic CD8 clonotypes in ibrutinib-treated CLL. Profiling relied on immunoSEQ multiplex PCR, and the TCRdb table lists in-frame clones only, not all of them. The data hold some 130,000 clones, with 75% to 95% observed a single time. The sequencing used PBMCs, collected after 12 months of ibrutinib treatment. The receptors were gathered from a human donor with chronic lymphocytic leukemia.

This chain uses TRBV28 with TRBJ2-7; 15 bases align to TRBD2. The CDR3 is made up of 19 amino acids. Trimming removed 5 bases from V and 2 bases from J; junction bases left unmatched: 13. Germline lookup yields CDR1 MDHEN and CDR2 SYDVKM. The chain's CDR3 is CASSNLGGLAGGSPYEQYF. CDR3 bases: TGTGCCAGCAGTAATCTCGGGGGACTAGCGGGAGGCTCGCCCTACGAGCAGTACTTC.

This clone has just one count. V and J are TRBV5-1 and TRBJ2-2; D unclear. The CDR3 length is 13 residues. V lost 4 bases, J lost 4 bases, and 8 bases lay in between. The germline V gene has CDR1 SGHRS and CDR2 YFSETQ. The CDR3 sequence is CASSLGPTGELFF. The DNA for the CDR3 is TGCGCCAGCAGCCTCGGCCCCACCGGGGAGCTGTTTTTT.

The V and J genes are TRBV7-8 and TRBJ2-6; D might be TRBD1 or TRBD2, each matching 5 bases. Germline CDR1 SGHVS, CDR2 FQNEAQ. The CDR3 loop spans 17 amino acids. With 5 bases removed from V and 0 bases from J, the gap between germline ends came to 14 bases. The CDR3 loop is CASSGTPGTSGANVLTF. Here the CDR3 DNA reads TGTGCCAGCAGCGGTACTCCAGGGACCTCTGGGGCCAACGTCCTGACTTTC.

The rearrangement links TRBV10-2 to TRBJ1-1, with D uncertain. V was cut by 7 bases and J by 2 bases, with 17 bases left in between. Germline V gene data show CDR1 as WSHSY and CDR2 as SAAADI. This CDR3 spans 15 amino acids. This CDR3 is CASNPSAAPNTEAFF. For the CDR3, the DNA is TGCGCCAGCAACCCCTCTGCCGCCCCTAACACTGAAGCTTTCTTT.

DNA for the CDR3: TGTGCCAGCCGGACGACGAACACCGGGGAGCTGTTTTTT. Translated, it gives CASRTTNTGELFF. V is TRBV28 and J is TRBJ2-2; D unclear. The CDR3 is 13 residues long. V lost 8 bases to trimming and J lost 0 bases, with 7 bases between them. Germline assignment: CDR1 MDHEN and CDR2 SYDVKM.

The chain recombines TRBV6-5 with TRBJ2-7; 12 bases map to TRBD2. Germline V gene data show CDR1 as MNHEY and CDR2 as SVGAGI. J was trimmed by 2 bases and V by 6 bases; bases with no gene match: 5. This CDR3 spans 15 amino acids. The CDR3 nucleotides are TGTGCCAGCAGCTTGACTAGCGGGAGTCCCTACGAGCAGTACTTC. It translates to CASSLTSGSPYEQYF.

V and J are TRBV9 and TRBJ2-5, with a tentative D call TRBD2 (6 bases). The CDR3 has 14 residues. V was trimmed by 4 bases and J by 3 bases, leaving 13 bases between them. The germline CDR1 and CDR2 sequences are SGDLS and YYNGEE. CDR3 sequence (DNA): TGTGCCAGCAGCCTTCCGGGACTGAAAGAGACCCAGTACTTC. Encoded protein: CASSLPGLKETQYF.

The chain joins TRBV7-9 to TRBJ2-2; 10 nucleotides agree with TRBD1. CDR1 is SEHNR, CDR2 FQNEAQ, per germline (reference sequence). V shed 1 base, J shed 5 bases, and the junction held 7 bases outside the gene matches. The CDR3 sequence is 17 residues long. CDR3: CASSLESGTGDTGELFF. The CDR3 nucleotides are TGTGCCAGCAGCTTAGAGTCGGGGACAGGGGATACCGGGGAGCTGTTTTTT.

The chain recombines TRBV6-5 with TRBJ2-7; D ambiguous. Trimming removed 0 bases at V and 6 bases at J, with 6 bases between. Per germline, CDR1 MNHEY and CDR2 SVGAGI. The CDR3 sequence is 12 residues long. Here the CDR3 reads CASSYSGIEQYF. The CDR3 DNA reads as TGTGCCAGCAGTTACTCAGGGATCGAGCAGTACTTC.

CDR3 nucleotides: TGCGCCAGCAGCGCCAGCTGGGCCAGCTCTGGGGCCAACGTCCTGACTTTC. It yields the protein CASSASWASSGANVLTF. V usage is TRBV5-1 and J usage is TRBJ2-6; unclear D gene. Germline V gene lookup returns CDR1 SGHRS and CDR2 YFSETQ. The V end was cut by 4 bases, the J end by 0 bases, with 14 bases between. The CDR3 has 17 residues.

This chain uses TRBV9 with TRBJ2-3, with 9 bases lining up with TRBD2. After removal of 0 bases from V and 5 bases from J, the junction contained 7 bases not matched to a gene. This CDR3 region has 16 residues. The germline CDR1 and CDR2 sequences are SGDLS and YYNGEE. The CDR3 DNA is TGTGCCAGCAGCGTAGTTGGAGCGGGAGGTGGAGATACGCAGTATTTT. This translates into CASSVVGAGGGDTQYF.

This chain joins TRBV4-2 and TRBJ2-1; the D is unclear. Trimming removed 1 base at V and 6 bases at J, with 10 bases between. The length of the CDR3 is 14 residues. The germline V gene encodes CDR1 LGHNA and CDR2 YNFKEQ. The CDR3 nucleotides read TGTGCCAGCAGCCAAGGAGGCTTCCTCAATGAGCAGTTCTTC. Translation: CASSQGGFLNEQFF.

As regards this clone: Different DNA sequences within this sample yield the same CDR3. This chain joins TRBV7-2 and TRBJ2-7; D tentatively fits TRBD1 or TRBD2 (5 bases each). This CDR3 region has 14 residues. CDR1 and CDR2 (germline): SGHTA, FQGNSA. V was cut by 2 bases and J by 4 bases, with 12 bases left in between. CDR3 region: CASSLPGLGYEQYF. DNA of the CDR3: TGTGCCAGCAGCTTACCGGGGCTGGGGTACGAGCAGTACTTC.

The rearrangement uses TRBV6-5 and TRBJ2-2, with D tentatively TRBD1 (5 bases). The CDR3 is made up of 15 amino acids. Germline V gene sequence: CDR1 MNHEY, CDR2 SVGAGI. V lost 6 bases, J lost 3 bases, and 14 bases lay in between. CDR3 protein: CASSSIPTDTGELFF. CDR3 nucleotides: TGTGCCAGCAGCTCTATCCCGACAGACACCGGGGAGCTGTTTTTT.

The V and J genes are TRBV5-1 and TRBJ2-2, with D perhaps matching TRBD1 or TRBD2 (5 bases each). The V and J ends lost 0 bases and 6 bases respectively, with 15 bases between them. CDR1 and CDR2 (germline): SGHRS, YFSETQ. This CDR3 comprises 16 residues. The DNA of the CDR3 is TGCGCCAGCAGCTTGGTAATGGGGGAAGGATCCGGGGAGCTGTTTTTT. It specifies CASSLVMGEGSGELFF.

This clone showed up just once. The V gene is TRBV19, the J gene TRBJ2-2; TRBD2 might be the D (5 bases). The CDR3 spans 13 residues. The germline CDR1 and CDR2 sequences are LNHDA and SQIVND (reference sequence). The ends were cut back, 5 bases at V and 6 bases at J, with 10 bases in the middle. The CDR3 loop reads CASSPRTAGELFF. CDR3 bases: TGTGCCAGTAGTCCGCGGACTGCCGGGGAGCTGTTTTTT.

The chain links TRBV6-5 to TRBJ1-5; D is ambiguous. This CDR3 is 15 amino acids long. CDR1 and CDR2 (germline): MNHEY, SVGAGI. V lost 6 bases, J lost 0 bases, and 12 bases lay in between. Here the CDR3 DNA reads TGTGCCAGCAGCTCAGGACGGTCTAGCAATCAGCCCCAGCATTTT. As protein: CASSSGRSSNQPQHF.

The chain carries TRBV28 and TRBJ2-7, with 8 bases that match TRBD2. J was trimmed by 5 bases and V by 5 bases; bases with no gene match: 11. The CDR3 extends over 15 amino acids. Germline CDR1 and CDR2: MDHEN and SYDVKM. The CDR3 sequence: CASSPPPAGEDEQYF. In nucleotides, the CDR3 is TGTGCCAGCAGTCCCCCCCCAGCGGGAGAGGACGAGCAGTACTTC.

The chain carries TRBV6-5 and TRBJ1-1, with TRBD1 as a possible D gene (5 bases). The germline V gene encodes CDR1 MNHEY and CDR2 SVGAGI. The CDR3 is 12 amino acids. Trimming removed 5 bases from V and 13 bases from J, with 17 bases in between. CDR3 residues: CASSRSRDEHFF. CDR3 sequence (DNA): TGTGCCAGCAGTAGATCCCGGGACGAACATTTCTTT.

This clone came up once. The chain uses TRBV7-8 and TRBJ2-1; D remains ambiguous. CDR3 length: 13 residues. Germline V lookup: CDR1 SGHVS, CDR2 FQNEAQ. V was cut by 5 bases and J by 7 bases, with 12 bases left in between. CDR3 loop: CASSQVIVNEQFF. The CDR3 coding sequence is TGTGCCAGCAGCCAAGTGATAGTAAATGAGCAGTTCTTC. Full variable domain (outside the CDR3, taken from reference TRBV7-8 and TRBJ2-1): GAGVSQSPRYKVAKRGQDVALRCDPISGHVSLFWYQQALGQGPEFLTYFQNEAQLDKSGLPSDRFFAERPEGSVSTLKIQRTQQEDSAVYLCASSQVIVNEQFFGPGTRLTVL.

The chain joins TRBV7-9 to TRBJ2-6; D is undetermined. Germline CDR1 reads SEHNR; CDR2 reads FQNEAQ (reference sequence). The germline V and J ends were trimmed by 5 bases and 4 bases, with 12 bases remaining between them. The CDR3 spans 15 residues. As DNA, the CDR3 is TGTGCCAGCAGCCCTTACGACGGGGGGGCCAACGTCCTGACTTTC. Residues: CASSPYDGGANVLTF.

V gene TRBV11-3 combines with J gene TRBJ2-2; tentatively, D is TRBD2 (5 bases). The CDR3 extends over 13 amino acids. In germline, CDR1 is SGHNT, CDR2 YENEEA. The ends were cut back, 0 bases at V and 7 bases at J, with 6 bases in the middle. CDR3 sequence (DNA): TGTGCCAGCAGCTTAGAGGGAGTCGGGGAGCTGTTTTTT. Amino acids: CASSLEGVGELFF. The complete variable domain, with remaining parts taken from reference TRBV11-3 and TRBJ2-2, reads EAGVVQSPRYKIIEKKQPVAFWCNPISGHNTLYWYLQNLGQGPELLIRYENEEAVDDSQLPKDRFSAERLKGVDSTLKIQPAELGDSAVYLCASSLEGVGELFFGEGSRLTVL.

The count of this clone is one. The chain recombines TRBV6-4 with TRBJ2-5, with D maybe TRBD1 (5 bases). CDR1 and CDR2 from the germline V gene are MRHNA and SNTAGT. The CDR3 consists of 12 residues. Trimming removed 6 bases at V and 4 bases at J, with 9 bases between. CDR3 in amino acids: CASRDTGETQYF. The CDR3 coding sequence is TGTGCCAGCAGGGACACCGGAGAGACCCAGTACTTC.

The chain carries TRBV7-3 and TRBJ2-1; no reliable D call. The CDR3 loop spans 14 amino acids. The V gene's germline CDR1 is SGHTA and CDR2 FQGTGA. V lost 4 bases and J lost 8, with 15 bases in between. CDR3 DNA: TGTGCCAGCAGCTCTCCGGTGGGGATATATGAGCAGTTCTTC. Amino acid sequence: CASSSPVGIYEQFF.

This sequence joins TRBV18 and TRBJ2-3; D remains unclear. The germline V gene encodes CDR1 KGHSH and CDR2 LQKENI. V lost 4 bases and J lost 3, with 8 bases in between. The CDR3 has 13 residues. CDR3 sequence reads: CASSRTSTDTQYF. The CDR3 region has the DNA TGTGCCAGCTCACGTACAAGTACAGATACGCAGTATTTT.

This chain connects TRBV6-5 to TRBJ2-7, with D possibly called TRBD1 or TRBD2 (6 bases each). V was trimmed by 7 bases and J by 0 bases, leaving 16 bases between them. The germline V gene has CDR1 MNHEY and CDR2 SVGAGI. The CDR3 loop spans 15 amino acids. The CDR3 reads CASKFRGHSSYEQYF. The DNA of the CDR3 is TGTGCCAGCAAGTTTCGGGGGCATAGCTCCTACGAGCAGTACTTC.

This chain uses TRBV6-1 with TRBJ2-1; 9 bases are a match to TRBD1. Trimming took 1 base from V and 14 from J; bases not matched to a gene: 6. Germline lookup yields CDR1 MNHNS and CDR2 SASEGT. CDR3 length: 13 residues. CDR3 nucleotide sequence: TGTGCCAGCAGTGAAGGTTGGGACAGGGAGGAGTTCTTC. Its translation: CASSEGWDREEFF.

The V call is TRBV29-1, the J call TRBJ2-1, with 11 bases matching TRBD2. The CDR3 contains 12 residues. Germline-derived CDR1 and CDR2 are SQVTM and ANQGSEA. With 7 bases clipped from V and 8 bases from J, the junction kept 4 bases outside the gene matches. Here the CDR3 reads CSGSGRADEQFF. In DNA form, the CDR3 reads TGCAGCGGTAGCGGGAGGGCCGATGAGCAGTTCTTC.

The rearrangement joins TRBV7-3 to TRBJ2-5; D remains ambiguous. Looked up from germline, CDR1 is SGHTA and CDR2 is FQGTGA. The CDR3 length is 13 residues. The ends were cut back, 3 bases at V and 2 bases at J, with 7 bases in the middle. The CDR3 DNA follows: TGTGCCAGCAGCTTCCGCCCGCAAGAGACCCAGTACTTC. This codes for CASSFRPQETQYF.

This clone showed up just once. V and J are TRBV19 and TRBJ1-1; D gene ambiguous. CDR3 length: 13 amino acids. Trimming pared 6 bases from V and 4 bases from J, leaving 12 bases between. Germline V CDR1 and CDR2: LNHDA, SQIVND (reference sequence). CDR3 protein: CASRRGVGTEAFF. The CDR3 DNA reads TGTGCCAGTAGGCGCGGCGTCGGCACTGAAGCTTTCTTT.

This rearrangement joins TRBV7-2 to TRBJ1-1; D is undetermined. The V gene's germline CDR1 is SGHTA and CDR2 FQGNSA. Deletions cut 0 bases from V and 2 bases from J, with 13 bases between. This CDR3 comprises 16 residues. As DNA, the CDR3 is TGTGCCAGCAGCTTAGCGCTAACCAGAGAAAACACTGAAGCTTTCTTT. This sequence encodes CASSLALTRENTEAFF. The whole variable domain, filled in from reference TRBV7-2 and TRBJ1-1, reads GAGVSQSPSNKVTEKGKDVELRCDPISGHTALYWYRQSLGQGLEFLIYFQGNSAPDKSGLPSDRFSAERTGGSVSTLTIQRTQQEDSAVYLCASSLALTRENTEAFFGQGTRLTVV.